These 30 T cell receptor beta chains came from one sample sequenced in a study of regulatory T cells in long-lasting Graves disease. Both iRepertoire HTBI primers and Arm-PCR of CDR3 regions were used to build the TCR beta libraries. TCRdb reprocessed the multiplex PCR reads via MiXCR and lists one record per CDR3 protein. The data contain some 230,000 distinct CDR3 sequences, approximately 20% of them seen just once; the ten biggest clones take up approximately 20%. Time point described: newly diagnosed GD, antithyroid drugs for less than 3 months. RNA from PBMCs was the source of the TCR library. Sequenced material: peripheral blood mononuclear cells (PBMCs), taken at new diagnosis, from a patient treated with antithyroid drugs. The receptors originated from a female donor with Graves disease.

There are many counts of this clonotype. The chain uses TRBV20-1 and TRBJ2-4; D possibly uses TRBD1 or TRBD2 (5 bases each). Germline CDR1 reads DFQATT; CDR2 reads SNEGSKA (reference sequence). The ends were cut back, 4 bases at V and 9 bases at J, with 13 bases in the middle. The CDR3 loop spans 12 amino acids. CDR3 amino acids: CSAKAPRGIQYF. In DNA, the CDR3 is TGCAGTGCTAAGGCCCCGAGGGGCATTCAGTACTTC.

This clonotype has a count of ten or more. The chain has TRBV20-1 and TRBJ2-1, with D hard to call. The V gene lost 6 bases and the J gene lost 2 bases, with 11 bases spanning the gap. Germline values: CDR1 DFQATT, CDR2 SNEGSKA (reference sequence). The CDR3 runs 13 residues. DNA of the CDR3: TGCAGTGCCCCCCTCGTGGCCTACAATGAGCAGTTCTTC. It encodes CSAPLVAYNEQFF.

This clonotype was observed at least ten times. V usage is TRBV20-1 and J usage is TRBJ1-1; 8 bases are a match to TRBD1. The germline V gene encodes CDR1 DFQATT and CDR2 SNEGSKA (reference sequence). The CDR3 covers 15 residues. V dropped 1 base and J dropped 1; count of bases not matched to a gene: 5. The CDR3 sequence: CSARGGGTGNTEAFF. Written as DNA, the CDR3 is TGCAGTGCTAGAGGAGGGGGGACAGGGAACACTGAAGCTTTCTTT.

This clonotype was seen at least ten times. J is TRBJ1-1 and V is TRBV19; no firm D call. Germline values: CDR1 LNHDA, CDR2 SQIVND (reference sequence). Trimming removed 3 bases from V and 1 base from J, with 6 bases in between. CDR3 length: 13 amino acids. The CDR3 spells CASSMTWNTEAFF. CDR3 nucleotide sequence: TGTGCCAGTAGTATGACTTGGAACACTGAAGCTTTCTTT. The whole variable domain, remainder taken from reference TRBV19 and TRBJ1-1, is DGGITQSPKYLFRKEGQNVTLSCEQNLNHDAMYWYRQDPGQGLRLIYYSQIVNDFQKGDIAEGYSVSREKKESFPLTVTSAQKNPTAFYLCASSMTWNTEAFFGQGTRLTVV.

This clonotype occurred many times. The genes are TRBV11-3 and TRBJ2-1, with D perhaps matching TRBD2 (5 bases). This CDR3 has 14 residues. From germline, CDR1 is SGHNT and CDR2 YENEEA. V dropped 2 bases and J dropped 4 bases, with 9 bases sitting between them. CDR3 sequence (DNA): TGTGCCAGCAGCTTATCCACGGGGTACAATGAGCAGTTCTTC. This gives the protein CASSLSTGYNEQFF.

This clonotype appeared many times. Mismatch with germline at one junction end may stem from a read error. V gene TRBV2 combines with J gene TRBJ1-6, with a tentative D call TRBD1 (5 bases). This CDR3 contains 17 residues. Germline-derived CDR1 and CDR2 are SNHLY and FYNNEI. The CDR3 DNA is TGCGCCAGCAGTGCCCGGGACCCTAGTTCCTATAATTCACCCCTCCACTTT. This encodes CASSARDPSSYNSPLHF.

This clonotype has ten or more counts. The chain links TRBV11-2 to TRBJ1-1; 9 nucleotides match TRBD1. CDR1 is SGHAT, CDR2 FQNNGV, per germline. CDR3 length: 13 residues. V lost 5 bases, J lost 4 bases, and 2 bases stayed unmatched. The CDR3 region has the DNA TGTGCCAGCAGCACACAGGGGGCCACTGAAGCTTTCTTT. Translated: CASSTQGATEAFF. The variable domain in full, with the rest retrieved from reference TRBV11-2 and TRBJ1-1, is EAGVAQSPRYKIIEKRQSVAFWCNPISGHATLYWYQQILGQGPKLLIQFQNNGVVDDSQLPKDRFSAERLKGVDSTLKIQPAKLEDSAVYLCASSTQGATEAFFGQGTRLTVV.

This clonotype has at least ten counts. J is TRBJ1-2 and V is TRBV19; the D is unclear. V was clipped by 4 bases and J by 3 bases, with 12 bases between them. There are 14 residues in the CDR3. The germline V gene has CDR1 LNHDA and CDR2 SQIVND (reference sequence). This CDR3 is CASSTETGDYGYTF. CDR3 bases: TGTGCCAGTAGTACCGAAACCGGGGACTATGGCTACACCTTC.

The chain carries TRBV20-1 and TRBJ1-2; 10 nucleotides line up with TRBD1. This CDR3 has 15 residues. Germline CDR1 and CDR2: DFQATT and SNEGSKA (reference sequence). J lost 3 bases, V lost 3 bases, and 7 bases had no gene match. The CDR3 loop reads CSASTGTGVDYGYTF. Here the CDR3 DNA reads TGCAGTGCTAGCACCGGGACAGGGGTGGACTATGGCTACACCTTC.

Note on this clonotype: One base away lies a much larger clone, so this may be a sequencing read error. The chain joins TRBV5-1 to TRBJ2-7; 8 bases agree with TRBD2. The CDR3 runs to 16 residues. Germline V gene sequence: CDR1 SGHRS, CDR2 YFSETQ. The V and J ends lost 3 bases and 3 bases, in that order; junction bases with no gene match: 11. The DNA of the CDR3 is TGCGCCAGCAGCTCATTAGCGGGGTCTAAACGCTACGAGCAGTACTTC. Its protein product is CASSSLAGSKRYEQYF.

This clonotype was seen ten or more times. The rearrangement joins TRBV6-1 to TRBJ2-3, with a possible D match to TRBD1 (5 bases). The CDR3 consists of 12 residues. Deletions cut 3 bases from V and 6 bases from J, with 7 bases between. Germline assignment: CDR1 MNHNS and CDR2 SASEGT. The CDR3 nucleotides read TGTGCCAGCAGTGAGAACAGGGATACGCAGTATTTT. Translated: CASSENRDTQYF.

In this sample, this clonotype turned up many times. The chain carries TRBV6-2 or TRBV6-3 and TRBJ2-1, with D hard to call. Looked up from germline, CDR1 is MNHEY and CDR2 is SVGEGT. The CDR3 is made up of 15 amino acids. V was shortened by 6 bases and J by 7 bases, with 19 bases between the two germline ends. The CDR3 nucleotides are TGTGCCAGCAGCTCCGGCAGGCGTCAGAGGAATGAGCAGTTCTTC. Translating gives CASSSGRRQRNEQFF.

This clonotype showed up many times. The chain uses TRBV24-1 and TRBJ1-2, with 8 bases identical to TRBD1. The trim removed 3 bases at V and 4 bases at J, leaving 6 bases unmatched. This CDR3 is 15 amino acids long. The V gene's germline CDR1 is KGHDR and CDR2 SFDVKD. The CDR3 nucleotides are TGTGCCACCAGTGATCTCCCGGGACAGGTCTATGGCTACACCTTC. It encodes CATSDLPGQVYGYTF.

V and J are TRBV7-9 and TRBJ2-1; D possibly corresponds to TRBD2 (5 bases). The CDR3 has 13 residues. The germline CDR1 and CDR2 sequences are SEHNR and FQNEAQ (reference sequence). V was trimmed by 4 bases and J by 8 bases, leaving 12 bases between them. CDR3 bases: TGTGCCAGCAGCTACCCTTTGAGGGATGAGCAGTTCTTC. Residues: CASSYPLRDEQFF.

The CDR3 spells CASKIIAGGSSYNEQFF. In DNA, the CDR3 is TGTGCCAGCAAAATAATAGCGGGAGGGAGCTCCTACAATGAGCAGTTCTTC. V gene TRBV2 combines with J gene TRBJ2-1; 11 positions agree with TRBD2. After removal of 7 bases from V and 0 bases from J, the junction contained 8 bases not matched to a gene. There are 17 residues in the CDR3. Germline lookup yields CDR1 SNHLY and CDR2 FYNNEI. The whole variable domain, filled in from reference TRBV2 and TRBJ2-1, reads EPEVTQTPSHQVTQMGQEVILRCVPISNHLYFYWYRQILGQKVEFLVSFYNNEISEKSEIFDDQFSVERPDGSNFTLKIRSTKLEDSAMYFCASKIIAGGSSYNEQFFGPGTRLTVL.

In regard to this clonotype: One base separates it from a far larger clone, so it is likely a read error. CDR3: CASFSQGASGAYEQFF. The CDR3 DNA is TGTGCCAGCTTCTCTCAGGGGGCTAGCGGAGCCTACGAGCAGTTCTTC. V is TRBV28 and J is TRBJ2-3, with TRBD1 as a possible D gene (8 bases). The end of the DNA aligns better with TRBJ2-1, so the J call may be wrong. Per germline, CDR1 MDHEN and CDR2 SYDVKM. The CDR3 runs 16 residues.

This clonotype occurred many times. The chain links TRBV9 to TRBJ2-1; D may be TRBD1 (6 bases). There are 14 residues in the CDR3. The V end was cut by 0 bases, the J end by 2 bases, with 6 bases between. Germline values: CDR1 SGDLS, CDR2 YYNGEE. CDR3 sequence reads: CASSVGTAYNEQFF. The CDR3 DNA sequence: TGTGCCAGCAGCGTAGGGACAGCCTACAATGAGCAGTTCTTC. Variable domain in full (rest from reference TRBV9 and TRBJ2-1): DSGVTQTPKHLITATGQRVTLRCSPRSGDLSVYWYQQSLDQGLQFLIQYYNGEERAKGNILERFSAQQFPDLHSELNLSSLELGDSALYFCASSVGTAYNEQFFGPGTRLTVL.

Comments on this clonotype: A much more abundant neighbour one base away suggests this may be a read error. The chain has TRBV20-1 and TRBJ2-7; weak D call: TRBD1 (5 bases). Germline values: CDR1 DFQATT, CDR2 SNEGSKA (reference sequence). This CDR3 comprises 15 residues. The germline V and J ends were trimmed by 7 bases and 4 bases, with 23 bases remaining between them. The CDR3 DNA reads TGCAGTGTCCCGAACCGGGCCCCAAGGGGTTACGAGCAGTACGTC. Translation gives CSVPNRAPRGYEQYV.

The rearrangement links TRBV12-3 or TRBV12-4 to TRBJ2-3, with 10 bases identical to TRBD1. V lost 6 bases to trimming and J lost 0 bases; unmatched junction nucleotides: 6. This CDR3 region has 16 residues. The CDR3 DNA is TGTGCCAGCAGAGGGACAGGGGTCGCCAGCACAGATACGCAGTATTTT. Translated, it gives CASRGTGVASTDTQYF.

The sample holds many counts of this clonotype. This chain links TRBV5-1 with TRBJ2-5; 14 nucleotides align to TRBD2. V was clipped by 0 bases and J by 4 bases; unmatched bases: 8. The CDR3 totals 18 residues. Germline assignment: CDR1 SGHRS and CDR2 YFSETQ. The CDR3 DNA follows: TGCGCCAGCAGCTTGGTGGGACTAGCGGGAGAAGGTGGAGAGACCCAGTACTTC. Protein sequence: CASSLVGLAGEGGETQYF. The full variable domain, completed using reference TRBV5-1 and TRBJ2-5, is KAGVTQTPRYLIKTRGQQVTLSCSPISGHRSVSWYQQTPGQGLQFLFEYFSETQRNKGNFPGRFSGRQFSNSRSEMNVSTLELGDSALYLCASSLVGLAGEGGETQYFGPGTRLLVL.

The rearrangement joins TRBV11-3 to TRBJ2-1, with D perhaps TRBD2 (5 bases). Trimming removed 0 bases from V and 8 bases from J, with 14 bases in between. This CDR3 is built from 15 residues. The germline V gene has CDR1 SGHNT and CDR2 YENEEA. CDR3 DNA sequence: TGTGCCAGCAGCTTAGATCCTAGCTACGACGATGAGCAGTTCTTC. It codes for CASSLDPSYDDEQFF.

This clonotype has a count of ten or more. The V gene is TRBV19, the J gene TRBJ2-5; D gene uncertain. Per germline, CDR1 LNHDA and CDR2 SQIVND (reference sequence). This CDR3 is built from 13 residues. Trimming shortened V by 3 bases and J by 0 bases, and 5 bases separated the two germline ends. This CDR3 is CASSIGHQETQYF. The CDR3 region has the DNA TGTGCCAGTAGTATCGGTCACCAAGAGACCCAGTACTTC.

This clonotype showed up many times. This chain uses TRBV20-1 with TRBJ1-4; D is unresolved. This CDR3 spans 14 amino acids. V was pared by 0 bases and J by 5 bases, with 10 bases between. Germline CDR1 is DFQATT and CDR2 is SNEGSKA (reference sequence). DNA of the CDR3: TGCAGTGCTAGAGATGGTTCTTACAATGAAAAACTGTTTTTT. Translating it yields CSARDGSYNEKLFF.

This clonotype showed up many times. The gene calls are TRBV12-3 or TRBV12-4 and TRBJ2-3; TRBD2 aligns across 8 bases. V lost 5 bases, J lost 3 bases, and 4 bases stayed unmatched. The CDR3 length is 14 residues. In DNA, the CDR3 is TGTGCCAGCAGTCCAAAGCGGGAGACAGATACGCAGTATTTT. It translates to CASSPKRETDTQYF.

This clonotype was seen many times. The CDR3 sequence: CASSNRDRGYNEQFF. The CDR3 DNA follows: TGTGCCAGCAGTAACCGGGACAGGGGGTACAATGAGCAGTTCTTC. V usage is TRBV6-1 and J usage is TRBJ2-1, with 11 bases aligning to TRBD1. Germline CDR1 is MNHNS and CDR2 is SASEGT. The CDR3 loop spans 15 amino acids. With 5 bases clipped from V and 4 bases from J, the junction kept 4 bases outside the gene matches.

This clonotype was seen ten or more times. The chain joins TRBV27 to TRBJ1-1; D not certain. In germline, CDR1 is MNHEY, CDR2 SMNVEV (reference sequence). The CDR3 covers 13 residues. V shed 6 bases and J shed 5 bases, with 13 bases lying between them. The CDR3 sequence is CASSHKLVTEAFF. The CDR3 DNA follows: TGTGCCAGCAGCCATAAGTTGGTGACTGAAGCTTTCTTT.

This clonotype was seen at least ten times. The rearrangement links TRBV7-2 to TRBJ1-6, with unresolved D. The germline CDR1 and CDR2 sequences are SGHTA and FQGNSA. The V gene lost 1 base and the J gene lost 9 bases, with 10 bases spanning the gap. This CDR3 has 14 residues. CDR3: CASSLDKGISPLHF. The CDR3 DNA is TGTGCCAGCAGCTTAGATAAGGGTATTTCACCCCTCCACTTT.

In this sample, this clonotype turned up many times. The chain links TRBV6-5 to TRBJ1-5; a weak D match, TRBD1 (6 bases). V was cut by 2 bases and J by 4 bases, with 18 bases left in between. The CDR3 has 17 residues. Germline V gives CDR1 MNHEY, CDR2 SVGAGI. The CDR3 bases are TGTGCCAGCAGTTACACGCGGACAGCGACATTAAATCAGCCCCAGCATTTT. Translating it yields CASSYTRTATLNQPQHF.

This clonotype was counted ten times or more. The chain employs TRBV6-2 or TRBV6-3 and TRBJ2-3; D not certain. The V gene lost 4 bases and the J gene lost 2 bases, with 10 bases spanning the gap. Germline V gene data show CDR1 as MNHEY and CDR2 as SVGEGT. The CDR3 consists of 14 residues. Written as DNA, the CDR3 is TGTGCCAGCAGTTTAAAGGGTTCCACAGATACGCAGTATTTT. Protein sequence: CASSLKGSTDTQYF.

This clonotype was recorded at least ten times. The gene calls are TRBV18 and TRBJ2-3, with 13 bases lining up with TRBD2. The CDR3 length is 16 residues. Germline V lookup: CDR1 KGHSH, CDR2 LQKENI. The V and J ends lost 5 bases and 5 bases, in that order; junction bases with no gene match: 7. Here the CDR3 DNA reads TGTGCCAGCTCATTCGGGACTAGCGGGACCGGAGATACGCAGTATTTT. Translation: CASSFGTSGTGDTQYF.